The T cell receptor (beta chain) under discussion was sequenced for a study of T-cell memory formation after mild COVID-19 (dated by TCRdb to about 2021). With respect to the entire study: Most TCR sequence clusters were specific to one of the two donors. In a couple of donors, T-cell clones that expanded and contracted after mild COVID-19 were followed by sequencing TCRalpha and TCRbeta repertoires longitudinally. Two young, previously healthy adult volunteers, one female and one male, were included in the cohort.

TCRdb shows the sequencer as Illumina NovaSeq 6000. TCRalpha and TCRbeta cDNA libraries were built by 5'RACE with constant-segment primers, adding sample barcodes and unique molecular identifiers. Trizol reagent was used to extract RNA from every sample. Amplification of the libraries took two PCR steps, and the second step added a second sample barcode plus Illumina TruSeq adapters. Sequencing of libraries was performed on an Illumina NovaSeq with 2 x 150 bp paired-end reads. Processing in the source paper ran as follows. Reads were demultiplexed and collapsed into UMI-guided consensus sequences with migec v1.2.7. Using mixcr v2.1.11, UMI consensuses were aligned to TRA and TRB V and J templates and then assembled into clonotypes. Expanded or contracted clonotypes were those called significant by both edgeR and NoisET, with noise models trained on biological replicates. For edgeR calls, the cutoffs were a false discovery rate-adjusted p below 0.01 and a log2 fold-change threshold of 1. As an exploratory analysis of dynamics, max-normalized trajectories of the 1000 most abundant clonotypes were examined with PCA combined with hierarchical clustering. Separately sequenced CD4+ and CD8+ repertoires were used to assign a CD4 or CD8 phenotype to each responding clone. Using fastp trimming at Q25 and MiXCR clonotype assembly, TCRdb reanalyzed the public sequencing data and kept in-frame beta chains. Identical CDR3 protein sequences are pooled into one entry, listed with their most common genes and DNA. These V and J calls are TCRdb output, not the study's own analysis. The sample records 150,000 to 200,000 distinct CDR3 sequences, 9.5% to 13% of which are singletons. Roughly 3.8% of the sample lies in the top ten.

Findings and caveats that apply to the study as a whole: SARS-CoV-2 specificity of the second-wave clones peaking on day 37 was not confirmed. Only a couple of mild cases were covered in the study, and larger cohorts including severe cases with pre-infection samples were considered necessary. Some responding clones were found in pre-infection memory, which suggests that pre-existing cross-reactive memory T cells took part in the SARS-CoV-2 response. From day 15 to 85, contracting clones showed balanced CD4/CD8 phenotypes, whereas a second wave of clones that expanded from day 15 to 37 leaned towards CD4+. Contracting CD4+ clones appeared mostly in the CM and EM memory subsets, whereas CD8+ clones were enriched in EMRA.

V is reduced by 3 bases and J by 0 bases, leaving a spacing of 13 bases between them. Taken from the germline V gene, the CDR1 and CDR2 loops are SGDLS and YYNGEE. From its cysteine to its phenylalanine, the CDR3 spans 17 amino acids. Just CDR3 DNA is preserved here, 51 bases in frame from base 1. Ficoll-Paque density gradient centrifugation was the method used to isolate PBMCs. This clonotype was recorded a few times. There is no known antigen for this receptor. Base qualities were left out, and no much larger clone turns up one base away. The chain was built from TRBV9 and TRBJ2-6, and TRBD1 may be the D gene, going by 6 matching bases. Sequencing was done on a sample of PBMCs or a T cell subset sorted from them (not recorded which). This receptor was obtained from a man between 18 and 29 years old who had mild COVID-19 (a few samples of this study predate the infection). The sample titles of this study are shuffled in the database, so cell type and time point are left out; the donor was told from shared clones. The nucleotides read TGTGCCAGCAGCGGTGTAGGGGGAAGCTCTGGGGCCAACGTCCTGACTTTC. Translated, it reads CASSGVGGSSGANVLTF.